Sequencing of this T cell receptor beta chain was carried out in a study of cytomegalovirus exposure and HLA in healthy donors. Regarding the study as a whole: The productive fraction for most TCR beta V segments was about 87% or about 30% in an earlier analysis.

The CDR3 extends over 14 amino acids. J lost 3 bases, V lost 2 bases, and 3 bases had no gene match. The germline CDR1 and CDR2 sequences are SEHNR and FQNEAQ (reference sequence). As for this clone: Its antigen is as yet unknown.

Primers: 60 Vbeta forward and 13 Jbeta reverse. Produced via immunoSEQ multiplex PCR; TCRdb's table is partial and in-frame only. The top ten hold 1.9% of the sample, which has tens of thousands of clones, 81% seen once. The chain couples TRBV7-9 to TRBJ2-7; 8 nucleotides line up with TRBD2. This sequence originates from a woman aged 25-40 years in good health and CMV-seronegative. Sequenced: PBMCs. As DNA, the CDR3 is TGTGCCAGCAGCTTAAGAACTAGCGGCTACGAGCAGTACTTC. Translation gives CASSLRTSGYEQYF.